These 31 T cell receptor beta chains were all obtained from the same sample, sequenced in a study of graft-versus-host responses after intestinal transplantation. Assay: immunoSEQ multiplex PCR; the TCRdb copy retains only in-frame clones and omits some. This table holds around 100,000 clones, roughly 87% found once. Antigen specificity for these receptors is unknown. The specimen comprised unstimulated CD4+ T cells sorted from spleen or lymph node cells, sampled before transplant. The origin of the receptors is a human donor who was the organ donor for an intestinal transplant.

This clone was seen just once. This chain connects TRBV19 to TRBJ1-3, with a possible D match to TRBD1 (5 bases). The germline gives CDR1 LNHDA, CDR2 SQIVND (reference sequence). V lost 4 bases and J lost 9, with 19 bases in between. The CDR3 loop spans 15 amino acids. CDR3: CASSRDGGRGRTIYF. CDR3 bases: TGTGCCAGTAGTAGGGACGGCGGGCGTGGACGCACCATATATTTT.

This chain connects TRBV2 to TRBJ1-5; D is ambiguous. V was trimmed by 4 bases and J by 1 base, leaving 8 bases between them. This CDR3 has 14 amino acids. Germline V lookup: CDR1 SNHLY, CDR2 FYNNEI. The CDR3, as DNA: TGTGCCAGCAGTGGGACGCGAAGCAATCAGCCCCAGCATTTT. This encodes CASSGTRSNQPQHF. Full variable domain (outside the CDR3, taken from reference TRBV2 and TRBJ1-5): EPEVTQTPSHQVTQMGQEVILRCVPISNHLYFYWYRQILGQKVEFLVSFYNNEISEKSEIFDDQFSVERPDGSNFTLKIRSTKLEDSAMYFCASSGTRSNQPQHFGDGTRLSIL.

The chain uses TRBV5-6 and TRBJ1-1; 7 nucleotides agree with TRBD1. The CDR3 has 15 residues. V lost 2 bases to trimming and J lost 0 bases; unmatched junction nucleotides: 4. Per the germline V gene, CDR1 is SGHDT and CDR2 is YYEEEE. CDR3 sequence: CASSFLDRMNTEAFF. In nucleotides, the CDR3 is TGTGCCAGCAGCTTTTTGGACAGGATGAACACTGAAGCTTTCTTT. Combining the CDR3 with reference TRBV5-6 and TRBJ1-1 gives the whole variable domain DAGVTQSPTHLIKTRGQQVTLRCSPKSGHDTVSWYQQALGQGPQFIFQYYEEEERQRGNFPDRFSGHQFPNYSSELNVNALLLGDSALYLCASSFLDRMNTEAFFGQGTRLTVV.

This chain connects TRBV6-6 to TRBJ1-2; TRBD1 might be the D (6 bases). The CDR3 has 13 amino acids. The V gene lost 7 bases and the J gene lost 2 bases, with 11 bases spanning the gap. The V gene's germline CDR1 is MNHNY and CDR2 SVGAGI (reference sequence). The CDR3 DNA reads TGTGCCAGCACCAGGGGACCAAACTATGGCTACACCTTC. This codes for CASTRGPNYGYTF.

V and J are TRBV2 and TRBJ1-3; the D is unclear. V was shortened by 6 bases and J by 8 bases, with 23 bases between the two germline ends. Germline CDR1 and CDR2: SNHLY and FYNNEI. The CDR3 length is 16 residues. This CDR3 reads CASSAPDNSWGYTIYF. CDR3 DNA: TGTGCCAGCAGCGCCCCCGACAACTCCTGGGGATACACCATATATTTT.

As DNA, the CDR3 is TGTGCCAGTGGCTGGGGGGTTGGTAATGAGCAGTTCTTC. Translated: CASGWGVGNEQFF. This chain uses TRBV19 with TRBJ2-1; possibly TRBD2 for D (6 bases). The CDR3 contains 13 residues. V was cut by 8 bases and J by 7 bases, with 15 bases left in between. Germline V gene sequence: CDR1 LNHDA, CDR2 SQIVND (reference sequence).

The chain couples TRBV7-3 to TRBJ2-7; D remains ambiguous. The germline V and J ends were trimmed by 2 bases and 2 bases, with 7 bases remaining between them. The germline V gene encodes CDR1 SGHTA and CDR2 FQGTGA. The CDR3 consists of 13 residues. The CDR3 sequence is CASSLVPPYEQYF. The DNA of the CDR3 is TGTGCCAGCAGCTTAGTTCCTCCCTACGAGCAGTACTTC.

The CDR3 protein is CAISEAGGFNTEAFF. The CDR3 DNA reads as TGTGCCATCAGTGAAGCAGGGGGATTTAACACTGAAGCTTTCTTT. J is TRBJ1-1 and V is TRBV10-3; 7 bases are a match to TRBD1. The CDR3 totals 15 residues. Trimming removed 3 bases from V and 2 bases from J; junction bases left unmatched: 6. Germline V gene data show CDR1 as ENHRY and CDR2 as SYGVKD.

DNA of the CDR3: TGTGCCAGCAGTTTATTTGCTAGGATAAACACCGGGGAGCTGTTTTTT. Translation gives CASSLFARINTGELFF. The gene calls are TRBV28 and TRBJ2-2, with unresolved D. Germline CDR1 MDHEN, CDR2 SYDVKM. V lost 1 base and J lost 2, with 11 bases in between. The CDR3 has 16 residues. The variable domain in full, completed from reference TRBV28 and TRBJ2-2, reads DVKVTQSSRYLVKRTGEKVFLECVQDMDHENMFWYRQDPGLGLRLIYFSYDVKMKEKGDIPEGYSVSREKKERFSLILESASTNQTSMYLCASSLFARINTGELFFGEGSRLTVL.

V and J are TRBV7-9 and TRBJ1-6, with no clear D. CDR3 size: 13 residues. Germline V gene data show CDR1 as SEHNR and CDR2 as FQNEAQ (reference sequence). V lost 5 bases and J lost 8, with 10 bases in between. CDR3 bases: TGTGCCAGCAGCCTCCCCCCTTATTCACCCCTCCACTTT. It is translated as CASSLPPYSPLHF. Variable domain in full (rest from reference TRBV7-9 and TRBJ1-6): DTGVSQNPRHKITKRGQNVTFRCDPISEHNRLYWYRQTLGQGPEFLTYFQNEAQLEKSRLLSDRFSAERPKGSFSTLEIQRTEQGDSAMYLCASSLPPYSPLHFGNGTRLTVT.

Details on this clone: Within the sample, other DNA sequences also encode this same CDR3. The gene calls are TRBV9 and TRBJ1-1, with no clear D. The CDR3 runs to 13 residues. Germline CDR1 reads SGDLS; CDR2 reads YYNGEE. Trimming removed 0 bases at V and 0 bases at J, with 3 bases between. The CDR3 DNA follows: TGTGCCAGCAGCGTAGAATTGAACACTGAAGCTTTCTTT. Its translation is CASSVELNTEAFF.

The rearrangement joins TRBV9 to TRBJ2-7; 7 nucleotides line up with TRBD1. The J segment lost 0 bases and the V segment lost 6 bases, leaving 12 bases of the junction unmatched. Germline V gene data show CDR1 as SGDLS and CDR2 as YYNGEE. The CDR3 has 16 amino acids. For the CDR3, the DNA is TGTGCCAGCACCTGGGCGAGACAGGGCACCTCCTACGAGCAGTACTTC. It specifies CASTWARQGTSYEQYF.

J is TRBJ1-6 and V is TRBV7-2; weak D call: TRBD1 (5 bases). Germline CDR1 SGHTA, CDR2 FQGNSA. Trimming removed 4 bases from V and 4 bases from J, with 14 bases in between. This CDR3 is built from 16 residues. CDR3 coding DNA: TGTGCCAGCAGCTCTCCTGGGGGGTATTATAATTCACCCCTCCACTTT. It translates to CASSSPGGYYNSPLHF.

This chain uses TRBV30 with TRBJ2-7; 9 bases map to TRBD1. Trimming at V came to 3 bases and at J to 3 bases, leaving 9 bases not matched to a gene. This CDR3 is built from 15 residues. Germline loops: CDR1 GTSNPN, CDR2 SVGIG (reference sequence). The CDR3 region has the DNA TGTGCCTGGAGATCCCCCGGGACAGGGAACTACGAGCAGTACTTC. It codes for CAWRSPGTGNYEQYF.

This clone appeared a few times. V and J are TRBV28 and TRBJ2-3; 10 bases map to TRBD2. Per germline, CDR1 MDHEN and CDR2 SYDVKM. The length of the CDR3 is 17 residues. Trimming cost V 6 bases and J 1 base; bases outside gene matches: 10. The CDR3 sequence: CASRLPGLAARTDTQYF. In DNA, the CDR3 is TGTGCCAGCAGGCTCCCTGGACTAGCGGCACGCACAGATACGCAGTATTTT.

The genes are TRBV18 and TRBJ1-2; no clear D. CDR1 and CDR2 (germline): KGHSH, LQKENI. The CDR3 totals 13 residues. Trimming left V 4 bases short and J 6 bases short, with 12 bases between. CDR3 nucleotide sequence: TGTGCCAGCTCACTCGACGGCTATGATGGCTACACCTTC. Translating it yields CASSLDGYDGYTF.

The chain is built from TRBV5-4 and TRBJ1-1; maybe TRBD1 (6 bases). The V end was cut by 2 bases, the J end by 4 bases, with 15 bases between. The CDR3 spans 15 residues. Germline V gene data show CDR1 as SGHNT and CDR2 as YYREEE (reference sequence). This CDR3 reads CASSFRDRLSTEAFF. CDR3 nucleotides: TGTGCCAGCAGCTTTCGAGACAGGTTGAGCACTGAAGCTTTCTTT.

The gene calls are TRBV10-3 and TRBJ2-1; the D is unclear. Germline lookup yields CDR1 ENHRY and CDR2 SYGVKD. The CDR3 loop spans 12 amino acids. The ends were cut back, 5 bases at V and 7 bases at J, with 9 bases in the middle. DNA of the CDR3: TGTGCCATCAGTTACATTTGGAATGAGCAGTTCTTC. This gives the protein CAISYIWNEQFF.

V is TRBV7-9 and J is TRBJ1-3, with TRBD1 identical over 7 bases. Trimming removed 0 bases from V and 6 bases from J; junction bases left unmatched: 14. The CDR3 length is 18 residues. Germline loops: CDR1 SEHNR, CDR2 FQNEAQ (reference sequence). In nucleotides, the CDR3 is TGTGCCAGCAGCTTAGCGGGAGGGGGCCTCCTAGAGCCAAACACCATATATTTT. As protein: CASSLAGGGLLEPNTIYF. Full variable domain (rest looked up from reference TRBV7-9 and TRBJ1-3): DTGVSQNPRHKITKRGQNVTFRCDPISEHNRLYWYRQTLGQGPEFLTYFQNEAQLEKSRLLSDRFSAERPKGSFSTLEIQRTEQGDSAMYLCASSLAGGGLLEPNTIYFGEGSWLTVV.

CDR3 protein: CASSLSAGGNMNTEAFF. In DNA form, the CDR3 reads TGTGCCAGCAGTTTATCGGCAGGGGGAAACATGAACACTGAAGCTTTCTTT. This chain joins TRBV28 and TRBJ1-1; 7 nucleotides line up with TRBD1. Trimming took 1 base from V and 0 from J; bases not matched to a gene: 8. Per the germline V gene, CDR1 is MDHEN and CDR2 is SYDVKM. The CDR3 runs to 17 residues.

This chain uses TRBV29-1 with TRBJ1-1, with no clear D. The germline V gene encodes CDR1 SQVTM and CDR2 ANQGSEA. V lost 1 base and J 0 bases, leaving 6 bases between the germline ends. The CDR3 spans 13 residues. CDR3 DNA sequence: TGCAGCGTTGAAGGACGGATGAACACTGAAGCTTTCTTT. Translation gives CSVEGRMNTEAFF.

V usage is TRBV30 and J usage is TRBJ2-4, with D possibly matching TRBD1 (6 bases). With 4 bases removed from V and 1 base from J, the gap between germline ends came to 17 bases. This CDR3 has 16 residues. CDR1 is GTSNPN and CDR2 is SVGIG in the germline V gene (reference sequence). The CDR3: CAWTNRARSAKNIQYF. The CDR3 nucleotides are TGTGCCTGGACAAACAGGGCACGATCCGCCAAAAACATTCAGTACTTC. The entire variable domain, with the rest obtained from reference TRBV30 and TRBJ2-4, is as follows: SQTIHQWPATLVQPVGSPLSLECTVEGTSNPNLYWYRQAAGRGLQLLFYSVGIGQISSEVPQNLSASRPQDRQFILSSKKLLLSDSGFYLCAWTNRARSAKNIQYFGAGTRLSVL.

This chain joins TRBV6-1 and TRBJ1-2; D perhaps matches TRBD1 (6 bases). Trimming removed 7 bases at V and 5 bases at J, with 17 bases between. Germline assignment: CDR1 MNHNS and CDR2 SASEGT. CDR3 size: 14 residues. The CDR3 protein is CASTRTGQLYGYTF. As DNA, the CDR3 is TGTGCCAGCACCCGAACTGGACAGTTGTATGGCTACACCTTC.

The V gene is TRBV6-5, the J gene TRBJ1-2; tentative D call: TRBD1 (5 bases). The CDR3 has 15 amino acids. V gave up 2 bases and J gave up 5 bases, with 15 bases separating them. Germline values: CDR1 MNHEY, CDR2 SVGAGI. For the CDR3, the DNA is TGTGCCAGCAGTTACAACGGCGGGGGTGGGTATGGCTACACCTTC. Amino acids: CASSYNGGGGYGYTF.

The rearrangement links TRBV7-9 to TRBJ2-3; 8 positions match TRBD2. Trimming took 5 bases from V and 4 from J; bases not matched to a gene: 11. The germline V gene encodes CDR1 SEHNR and CDR2 FQNEAQ (reference sequence). CDR3 length: 16 amino acids. CDR3 amino acids: CASSPFGRGASDTQYF. In nucleotides, the CDR3 is TGTGCCAGCAGCCCCTTCGGGCGGGGGGCCTCAGATACGCAGTATTTT.

The J gene is TRBJ1-1, the V gene TRBV9; D is perhaps TRBD1 (6 bases). The V and J ends lost 0 bases and 7 bases respectively, with 13 bases between them. The CDR3 runs to 14 residues. Germline CDR1 reads SGDLS; CDR2 reads YYNGEE. The CDR3 region is CASSVVSGGGEAFF. Written as DNA, the CDR3 is TGTGCCAGCAGCGTAGTTAGTGGAGGGGGTGAAGCTTTCTTT.

This clone was seen only once. This sequence joins TRBV6-1 and TRBJ1-1, with no clear D. This CDR3 contains 13 residues. The germline V gene encodes CDR1 MNHNS and CDR2 SASEGT. The V gene lost 1 base and the J gene lost 0 bases, with 3 bases spanning the gap. The CDR3 protein is CASSEGVNTEAFF. DNA of the CDR3: TGTGCCAGCAGTGAAGGGGTGAACACTGAAGCTTTCTTT.

DNA of the CDR3: TGTGCCAGCAGGAGCGGGCCCGGGGAGCTGTTTTTT. Translation: CASRSGPGELFF. The chain joins TRBV6-1 to TRBJ2-2; possible D gene TRBD2, 6 bases. V was clipped by 6 bases and J by 6 bases, with 8 bases between them. The CDR3 has 12 amino acids. Germline V lookup: CDR1 MNHNS, CDR2 SASEGT.

This chain links TRBV9 with TRBJ1-2; D call uncertain. Trimming took off 4 bases at V and 0 bases at J, with 10 bases between the two ends. The germline gives CDR1 SGDLS, CDR2 YYNGEE. This CDR3 spans 14 amino acids. CDR3 sequence (DNA): TGTGCCAGCAGCCCTGGGTCAGCTAACTATGGCTACACCTTC. Protein sequence: CASSPGSANYGYTF.

This chain connects TRBV30 to TRBJ2-5; 8 bases are shared with TRBD2. After removal of 0 bases from V and 5 bases from J, the junction contained 5 bases not matched to a gene. The CDR3 totals 14 residues. Germline values: CDR1 GTSNPN, CDR2 SVGIG (reference sequence). The CDR3: CAWSVRGGLETQYF. As DNA, the CDR3 is TGTGCCTGGAGTGTCCGGGGGGGCCTGGAGACCCAGTACTTC.

The J gene is TRBJ2-7, the V gene TRBV30; D is unresolved. The CDR3 sequence is 13 residues long. CDR1 is GTSNPN, CDR2 SVGIG, per germline (reference sequence). V shed 0 bases and J shed 2 bases, with 8 bases lying between them. The CDR3 loop is CAWSVLVPYEQYF. The CDR3 DNA follows: TGTGCCTGGAGTGTACTTGTGCCCTACGAGCAGTACTTC. Drawing the rest from reference TRBV30 and TRBJ2-7, the complete variable domain is SQTIHQWPATLVQPVGSPLSLECTVEGTSNPNLYWYRQAAGRGLQLLFYSVGIGQISSEVPQNLSASRPQDRQFILSSKKLLLSDSGFYLCAWSVLVPYEQYFGPGTRLTVT.